The 19 T cell receptor beta chains given below trace back to one sample, sequenced in a study of cytomegalovirus exposure and HLA in healthy donors. TCRdb's table, derived via immunoSEQ multiplex PCR, lists solely in-frame clones and lacks some. This sample yields approximately 220,000 clones, of which approximately 88% are seen a single time; roughly an eighth belongs to the top ten. The specimen was PBMCs. These receptors all come from a woman aged 25 to 39 in good health and CMV-seropositive.

The DNA for the CDR3 is TGTGCCAGCAGCTTAGCGAGCGGGCAAGCAGTTGGCTACACCTTC. This codes for CASSLASGQAVGYTF. V gene TRBV7-9 combines with J gene TRBJ1-2; D is uncertain. There are 15 residues in the CDR3. V lost 0 bases and J 7 bases, leaving 15 bases between the germline ends. Germline lookup yields CDR1 SEHNR and CDR2 FQNEAQ (reference sequence).

This clone was seen just once. V usage is TRBV11-3 and J usage is TRBJ2-1; TRBD2 matches 10 bases. The CDR3 has 15 amino acids. Germline lookup yields CDR1 SGHNT and CDR2 YENEEA. J lost 9 bases, V lost 5 bases, and 10 bases had no gene match. In nucleotides, the CDR3 is TGTGCCAGCAGCCCTGGGAGCGGGAGGGCCGGTGAGCAGTTCTTC. Translated: CASSPGSGRAGEQFF.

This clone was counted only a few times. The chain carries TRBV10-3 and TRBJ1-5, with D unresolved. The germline V gene encodes CDR1 ENHRY and CDR2 SYGVKD. Deletions cut 4 bases from V and 2 bases from J, with 6 bases between. CDR3 size: 13 residues. The CDR3 is CAISVGGNQPQHF. Written as DNA, the CDR3 is TGTGCCATCAGTGTTGGTGGCAATCAGCCCCAGCATTTT.

Only one count was recorded for this clone. The rearrangement joins TRBV6-5 to TRBJ2-1; the D gene is possibly TRBD2 (6 bases). Trimming stripped 6 bases from V and 6 bases from J, with 18 bases between. The CDR3 is made up of 15 amino acids. Per the germline V gene, CDR1 is MNHEY and CDR2 is SVGAGI. The CDR3 nucleotides are TGTGCCAGCAGCCTCTTTGCGGAGGAGGGCAATGAGCAGTTCTTC. Translation: CASSLFAEEGNEQFF.

The rearrangement links TRBV7-2 to TRBJ2-1; 9 bases map to TRBD2. J lost 2 bases, V lost 5 bases, and 4 bases had no gene match. CDR1 is SGHTA, CDR2 FQGNSA, per germline. This CDR3 contains 15 residues. The CDR3 bases are TGTGCCAGCAGCCTCCGACTAGCGGCCTACAATGAGCAGTTCTTC. Its translation is CASSLRLAAYNEQFF.

The V gene is TRBV7-9, the J gene TRBJ2-7; TRBD1 might be the D (5 bases). The CDR3 spans 11 residues. The ends were cut back, 5 bases at V and 4 bases at J, with 6 bases in the middle. Germline CDR1 SEHNR, CDR2 FQNEAQ (reference sequence). Here the CDR3 DNA reads TGTGCCAGCAGCAGGGGATACGAGCAGTACTTC. It yields the protein CASSRGYEQYF.

The CDR3 DNA is TGTGCCAGCAGCGGTAGCGGGAGCAACTACGAGCAGTACTTC. As protein: CASSGSGSNYEQYF. This chain joins TRBV6-1 and TRBJ2-7; 9 bases are shared with TRBD2. CDR3 length: 14 residues. The trim removed 6 bases at V and 3 bases at J, leaving 6 bases unmatched. Germline-derived CDR1 and CDR2 are MNHNS and SASEGT.

The chain carries TRBV7-9 and TRBJ1-5; the match to TRBD1 covers 8 bases. Per the germline V gene, CDR1 is SEHNR and CDR2 is FQNEAQ (reference sequence). This CDR3 spans 15 amino acids. J lost 3 bases, V lost 0 bases, and 1 base had no gene match. The DNA of the CDR3 is TGTGCCAGCAGCTTAGCACAGGGGGACAATCAGCCCCAGCATTTT. It translates to CASSLAQGDNQPQHF.

The rearrangement joins TRBV9 to TRBJ1-2, with a tentative D call TRBD1 (5 bases). The CDR3 extends over 16 amino acids. The V end was cut by 0 bases, the J end by 3 bases, with 15 bases between. The germline V gene encodes CDR1 SGDLS and CDR2 YYNGEE. The CDR3 DNA sequence: TGTGCCAGCAGCGTAGATGGAGCCAGGGCCGACTATGGCTACACCTTC. Its translation: CASSVDGARADYGYTF.

The chain uses TRBV27 and TRBJ1-2; D gene uncertain. CDR1 and CDR2 (germline): MNHEY, SMNVEV (reference sequence). CDR3 length: 14 amino acids. V was shortened by 3 bases and J by 2 bases, with 10 bases between the two germline ends. As DNA, the CDR3 is TGTGCCAGCAGTTTCGGAGGCGGGAACTATGGCTACACCTTC. Translation: CASSFGGGNYGYTF.

The chain combines TRBV5-1 with TRBJ1-5; D not resolved. CDR3 length: 14 residues. V was cut by 0 bases and J by 0 bases, with 4 bases left in between. Germline V CDR1 and CDR2: SGHRS, YFSETQ. CDR3 loop: CASSLDSSNQPQHF. CDR3 bases: TGCGCCAGCAGCTTGGACAGTAGCAATCAGCCCCAGCATTTT.

The table lists this clone with a few counts. The genes are TRBV5-4 and TRBJ1-2; D uncertain. CDR1 is SGHNT, CDR2 YYREEE, per germline (reference sequence). This CDR3 is built from 13 residues. Trimming took off 0 bases at V and 8 bases at J, with 11 bases between the two ends. The CDR3 loop reads CASSLGHSLGYTF. CDR3 coding DNA: TGTGCCAGCAGCTTGGGCCACTCCCTGGGCTACACCTTC. Supplemented by reference TRBV5-4 and TRBJ1-2, the full variable domain reads ETGVTQSPTHLIKTRGQQVTLRCSSQSGHNTVSWYQQALGQGPQFIFQYYREEENGRGNFPPRFSGLQFPNYSSELNVNALELDDSALYLCASSLGHSLGYTFGSGTRLTVV.

This chain uses TRBV30 with TRBJ2-1; D not certain. The V gene's germline CDR1 is GTSNPN and CDR2 SVGIG (reference sequence). This CDR3 has 10 amino acids. In DNA form, the CDR3 reads TGTGCTCAAGGAGTTTTTGAGCAGTTCTTC. It is translated as CAQGVFEQFF.

This clone was counted a single time. The chain has TRBV5-6 and TRBJ1-5; possible D gene TRBD1, 5 bases. The CDR3 loop spans 14 amino acids. Germline CDR1 is SGHDT and CDR2 is YYEEEE. V gave up 2 bases and J gave up 1 base, with 7 bases separating them. The CDR3 here is CASSFSGSNQPQHF. CDR3 DNA: TGTGCCAGCAGCTTCTCAGGGAGCAATCAGCCCCAGCATTTT.

V usage is TRBV30 and J usage is TRBJ1-2; possible D gene TRBD1, 6 bases. Germline CDR1 GTSNPN, CDR2 SVGIG (reference sequence). Deletions cut 0 bases from V and 5 bases from J, with 16 bases between. The CDR3 runs to 15 residues. The CDR3 sequence: CAWSVLRGNRYGYTF. The CDR3 DNA follows: TGTGCCTGGAGTGTACTGAGGGGGAATCGGTATGGCTACACCTTC.

This clone was found once. The rearrangement uses TRBV15 and TRBJ1-2; a weak D match, TRBD1 (5 bases). The length of the CDR3 is 12 residues. Germline loops: CDR1 LNHNV, CDR2 YYDKDF (reference sequence). V was cut by 3 bases and J by 5 bases, with 7 bases left in between. The CDR3 here is CATSRAGYGYTF. For the CDR3, the DNA is TGTGCCACCAGCAGGGCAGGGTATGGCTACACCTTC.

This chain connects TRBV27 to TRBJ2-3; TRBD2 matches at 10 bases. This CDR3 spans 16 amino acids. V shed 4 bases, J shed 8 bases, and the junction held 12 bases outside the gene matches. Germline V gene lookup returns CDR1 MNHEY and CDR2 SMNVEV (reference sequence). CDR3 sequence (DNA): TGTGCCAGCAGTTCACCCCAGCGGGAGGGATATGGTACGCAGTATTTT. This encodes CASSSPQREGYGTQYF.

This clone has just a few counts. V is TRBV5-1 and J is TRBJ2-2; 11 bases are shared with TRBD2. V lost 4 bases and J lost 5; bases outside the gene matches: 4. Germline assignment: CDR1 SGHRS and CDR2 YFSETQ. The CDR3 is 15 residues long. The CDR3: CASSTSGSITGELFF. The CDR3 bases are TGCGCCAGCAGCACTAGCGGGAGTATTACCGGGGAGCTGTTTTTT. Variable domain in full (rest from reference TRBV5-1 and TRBJ2-2): KAGVTQTPRYLIKTRGQQVTLSCSPISGHRSVSWYQQTPGQGLQFLFEYFSETQRNKGNFPGRFSGRQFSNSRSEMNVSTLELGDSALYLCASSTSGSITGELFFGEGSRLTVL.

The CDR3 bases are TGCGCCAGCAGCCAAGATTATCATTCCGGGGAGCTGTTTTTT. It yields the protein CASSQDYHSGELFF. This chain uses TRBV4-1 with TRBJ2-2; D remains ambiguous. This CDR3 is 14 amino acids long. Germline V CDR1 and CDR2: MGHRA, YSYEKL. The ends were cut back, 0 bases at V and 6 bases at J, with 8 bases in the middle.